This T cell receptor (beta chain) was sequenced in a study of T-cell reconstitution after alpha-beta-depleted transplantation in children. Study-wide results and caveats: At the one-year point after transplant, T-cell counts and TCRbeta diversity were found to come mostly from T cells that had been newly produced.

This CDR3 spans 14 amino acids. CDR1 is MNHNS and CDR2 is SASEGT in the germline V gene. V lost 6 bases and J 7 bases, leaving 16 bases between the germline ends. This clonotype appeared a few times. Its antigen is not known. Using unique molecular identifiers, the investigators prepared the TCRbeta library. TCRdb re-called the PCR reads with MiXCR, one entry per CDR3 protein. Of about 980,000 distinct CDR3 sequences listed, about 29% are singletons. Here the sequenced sample was PBMCs, mostly from graft donor cells, taken 360 days after TCRalphabeta/CD19-depleted stem cell transplant. This sequence joins TRBV6-1 and TRBJ1-3; D may be TRBD1 (5 bases). The TCR originated in a boy in the first two years of life who had a stem cell transplant for SCID, so the T cells may come from the graft donor. CDR3 residues: CASRPPTASNTIYF. The CDR3 nucleotides are TGTGCCAGCAGGCCCCCGACAGCATCCAACACCATATATTTT.